This TCR beta chain is from a study of control samples from healthy donors and cancer patients. Sequencing was performed with immunoSEQ multiplex PCR; in TCRdb, only in-frame clones are kept and a portion is missing. In the table there are some 120,000 clones, around 87% of which are singletons. The germline CDR1 and CDR2 sequences are SNHLY and FYNNEI. Trimming pared 4 bases from V and 1 base from J, leaving 11 bases between. This CDR3 region has 15 residues. This sequence was found in a man in his 60s in good health. This sequence joins TRBV2 and TRBJ1-5; D is ambiguous. The sample consisted of blood. The CDR3 nucleotides are TGTGCCAGCAGTGTCTCGTCGGGGAGCAATCAGCCCCAGCATTTT. Translating gives CASSVSSGSNQPQHF.